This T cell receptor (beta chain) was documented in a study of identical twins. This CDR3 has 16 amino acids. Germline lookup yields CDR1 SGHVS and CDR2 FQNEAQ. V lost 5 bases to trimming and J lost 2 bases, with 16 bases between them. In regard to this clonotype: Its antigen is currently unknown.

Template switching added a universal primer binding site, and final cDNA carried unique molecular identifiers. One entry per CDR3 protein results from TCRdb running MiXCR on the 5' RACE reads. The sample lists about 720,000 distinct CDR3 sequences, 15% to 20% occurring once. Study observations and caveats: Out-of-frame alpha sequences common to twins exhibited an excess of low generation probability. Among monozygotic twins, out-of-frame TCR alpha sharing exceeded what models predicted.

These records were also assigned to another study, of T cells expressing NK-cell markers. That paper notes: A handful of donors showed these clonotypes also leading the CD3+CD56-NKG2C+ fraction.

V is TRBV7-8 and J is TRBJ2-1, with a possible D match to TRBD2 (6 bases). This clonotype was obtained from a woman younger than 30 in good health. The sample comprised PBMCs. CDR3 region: CASSNMGDFAYNEQFF. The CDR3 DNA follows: TGTGCCAGCAGCAATATGGGGGACTTCGCCTACAATGAGCAGTTCTTC. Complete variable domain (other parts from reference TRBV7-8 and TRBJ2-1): GAGVSQSPRYKVAKRGQDVALRCDPISGHVSLFWYQQALGQGPEFLTYFQNEAQLDKSGLPSDRFFAERPEGSVSTLKIQRTQQEDSAVYLCASSNMGDFAYNEQFFGPGTRLTVL.